These T cell receptor beta chains were read from a single sample in a study of shared clonotypes between healthy human individuals. The method was immunoSEQ multiplex PCR; TCRdb's version includes in-frame clones alone and lacks a portion of them. The data contain a few hundred thousand clones, 79% of them singletons. The sample comprised PBMCs. The receptor source for this set is a middle-aged woman in good health. Some clones in this sample may be carry-over from other donors' samples. Both conserved end residues are part of each CDR3. D genes are given only for firm matches. Where a row states a size, it is once, few, many or the class of an expanded clone; other rows omit it.

D gene	V gene	clone size	J gene	CDR3 length	CDR3 DNA	CDR3 protein
NA	TRBV25-1	NA	TRBJ2-3	15	TGTGCCAGCAGCCGACCTGGGGGGAGGACAGATACGCAGTATTTT	CASSRPGGRTDTQYF
TRBD1	TRBV7-2	few	TRBJ1-2	15	TGTGCCAGCAGCCGCGTGGGACAGGCGGTTGGCGGCTACACCTTC	CASSRVGQAVGGYTF
NA	TRBV18	NA	TRBJ1-2	17	TGTGCCAGCTCACCAGGGGGAAGTTTAGGTATCGGCTATGGCTACACCTTC	CASSPGGSLGIGYGYTF
NA	TRBV29-1	NA	TRBJ2-5	12	TGCAGCGTTGACTGGGACACAGAGACCCAGTACTTC	CSVDWDTETQYF
NA	TRBV9	NA	TRBJ1-1	14	TGTGCCAGCAGCGCCCGAAGAAGGGACACTGAAGCTTTCTTT	CASSARRRDTEAFF
NA	TRBV6-5	NA	TRBJ2-7	12	TGTGCCACCCGAACAGTCACCTACGAGCAGTACTTC	CATRTVTYEQYF
TRBD1	TRBV27	NA	TRBJ1-2	14	TGTGCCAGCAGTCCCGGACAGGTTCCCTATGGCTACACCTTC	CASSPGQVPYGYTF
TRBD2	TRBV27	NA	TRBJ2-7	15	TGTGCCAGCAGCCGCTCTAGCGCGGGGGCCTACGAGCAGTACTTC	CASSRSSAGAYEQYF
NA	TRBV7-9	NA	TRBJ2-6	16	TGTGCCAGCAGCCACTCAGGGGCGGCTGGGGCCAACGTCCTGACTTTC	CASSHSGAAGANVLTF
NA	TRBV6-5	once	TRBJ2-2	12	TGTGCCAGCCGACCTACCACCGGGGAGCTGTTTTTT	CASRPTTGELFF
NA	TRBV7-9	NA	TRBJ2-4	18	TGTGCCAGCAGCTTATCAGCCCTTAAAAGCTTGACCAAAAACATTCAGTACTTC	CASSLSALKSLTKNIQYF
NA	TRBV27	few	TRBJ2-1	15	TGTGCCAGCAGTTTATACCCAGAGAGAAACAATGAGCAGTTCTTC	CASSLYPERNNEQFF
NA	TRBV6-4	many	TRBJ2-3	13	TGTGCCAGCAGTCCCGGGGATAGTGATACGCAGTATTTT	CASSPGDSDTQYF
NA	TRBV19	NA	TRBJ2-4	14	TGTGCCAGTAGTCCCACCGACGGGCTCGGCATTCAGTACTTC	CASSPTDGLGIQYF
NA	TRBV14	few	TRBJ1-1	12	TGTGCCAGCAGCTGGGGAAACACTGAAGCTTTCTTT	CASSWGNTEAFF
TRBD1	TRBV7-2	NA	TRBJ2-1	15	TGTGCCAGCAGCTCGGACTGGACAGGATACAATGAGCAGTTCTTC	CASSSDWTGYNEQFF
TRBD2	TRBV9	NA	TRBJ2-1	15	TGTGCCAGCAGCGTAGAACTAGCGGGAGGAAATGAGCAGTTCTTC	CASSVELAGGNEQFF
NA	TRBV28	few	TRBJ1-4	16	TGTGCCAGCAGTTTATTCATGACGGGACACCACGAAAAACTGTTTTTT	CASSLFMTGHHEKLFF
TRBD1	TRBV28	NA	TRBJ1-1	16	TGTGCCAGCAGTTCGCTACAGGGGGCGTTTTACACTGAAGCTTTCTTT	CASSSLQGAFYTEAFF
NA	TRBV5-5	once	TRBJ1-5	14	TGTGCCAGCAGCTTGGATGTACAGGGTCAGCCCCAGCATTTT	CASSLDVQGQPQHF
NA	TRBV7-9	NA	TRBJ1-1	14	TGTGCCAGCAGCTTTGAGGGTTGGGACACTGAAGCTTTCTTT	CASSFEGWDTEAFF
NA	TRBV7-2	NA	TRBJ2-1	15	TGTGCCAGCAGCTTGGCTGGCGGAGCCTACAATGAGCAGTTCTTC	CASSLAGGAYNEQFF
NA	TRBV5-5	NA	TRBJ2-5	15	TGTGCCAGCAGCTTGATGGGCAGGGGAGAAGAGACCCAGTACTTC	CASSLMGRGEETQYF
NA	TRBV12-5	NA	TRBJ1-1	13	TGTGCTAGTGGTTTGGAGCCGAACACTGAAGCTTTCTTT	CASGLEPNTEAFF
TRBD2	TRBV7-2	NA	TRBJ2-1	19	TGTGCCAGCAGCACCGGGACTAGCGGGAGTTCATCTTGGGACAATGAGCAGTTCTTC	CASSTGTSGSSSWDNEQFF
NA	TRBV30	NA	TRBJ2-2	13	TGTGCCTGGAGGGGGTCGAACACCGGGGAGCTGTTTTTT	CAWRGSNTGELFF
NA	TRBV2	NA	TRBJ2-7	16	TGTGCCAGCAGTGAAGCGCTTGGCGGGATTTCCTACGAGCAGTACTTC	CASSEALGGISYEQYF
NA	TRBV11-2	few	TRBJ1-3	15	TGTGCCAGCAGACGTCCAGGGGTAACTGGAAACACCATATATTTT	CASRRPGVTGNTIYF
NA	TRBV5-6	NA	TRBJ2-6	17	TGTGCCAGCAGCTTTAGTGGGAACGTCGCTGGGGCCAACGTCCTGACTTTC	CASSFSGNVAGANVLTF
NA	TRBV18	NA	TRBJ2-1	13	TGTGCCAGCTCACTACAAATGAGGGACTCTCAGTTCTTC	CASSLQMRDSQFF
NA	TRBV19	NA	TRBJ2-7	14	TGTGCCAGTAGGCGGACAGTGTACTCCTACGAGCAGTACTTC	CASRRTVYSYEQYF
NA	TRBV6-1	NA	TRBJ2-1	15	TGTGCCAGCAGTGAATTGGTGGGAGTTAGGAATGAGCAGTTCTTC	CASSELVGVRNEQFF
NA	TRBV2	NA	TRBJ1-2	14	TGTGCCAGCAGTGATGTCGGGGGCCTTCGGGGCTACACCTTC	CASSDVGGLRGYTF
NA	TRBV28	NA	TRBJ1-5	14	TGTGCCGCCCAAACCTCCTTAGGCCATCAGCCCCAGCATTTT	CAAQTSLGHQPQHF
NA	TRBV7-6	NA	TRBJ1-1	16	TGTGCCAGCAGCCCGGACTCCGGTATAAGCGGGACTGAAGCTTTCTTT	CASSPDSGISGTEAFF
TRBD2	TRBV5-4	NA	TRBJ2-7	16	TGTGCCAGCAGCCTGGGCGGGGCGGGAGGAGCCTACGAGCAGTACTTC	CASSLGGAGGAYEQYF
NA	TRBV25-1	NA	TRBJ2-1	12	TGTGCCAGCAGTGGAACAGGATATGAGCAGTTCTTC	CASSGTGYEQFF
NA	TRBV7-2	many	TRBJ1-2	12	TGTGCCAGCAGCTTGGCAGGCTATGGCTACACCTTC	CASSLAGYGYTF
NA	TRBV13	NA	TRBJ2-7	15	TGTGCCAGCAGCTTAGGCCCTCGTCAGACCTACGAGCAGTACTTC	CASSLGPRQTYEQYF
TRBD1	TRBV10-2	once	TRBJ1-5	15	TGCGCCAGCAGGGGTGGACAGGGGAGCAATCAGCCCCAGCATTTT	CASRGGQGSNQPQHF
TRBD1	TRBV9	NA	TRBJ2-6	15	TGTGCCAGCGCCACAGGGGGCACTGGGGCCAACGTCCTGACTTTC	CASATGGTGANVLTF
NA	TRBV21-1	NA	TRBJ2-1	12	TGTGCCAGCAGCAACAGCGACAATGAGCAGTTCTTC	CASSNSDNEQFF
NA	TRBV7-2	NA	TRBJ1-5	15	TGTGCCAGCAGCCCTGTGCAGGGTACCAATCAGCCCCAGCATTTT	CASSPVQGTNQPQHF
NA	TRBV6-4	NA	TRBJ2-3	16	TGTGCCAGCAGTGACTCGAGTGTGGGGGACACAGATACGCAGTATTTT	CASSDSSVGDTDTQYF
TRBD2	TRBV7-9	NA	TRBJ2-1	16	TGTGCCAGCAGCTCGTTGTGGCTAGCGGATTACAATGAGCAGTTCTTC	CASSSLWLADYNEQFF
TRBD2	TRBV6-6	NA	TRBJ2-3	11	TGTGCCAGCAGTTCGGGACTAGCGCAGTATTTT	CASSSGLAQYF
TRBD1	TRBV28	few	TRBJ1-2	13	TGTGCCAGCAGTCCGGGACAGACATATGGCTACACCTTC	CASSPGQTYGYTF